Below, one T cell receptor (beta chain) is given with its context. One end of the junction fails to match germline, which may point to a read error. The CDR3 is 14 residues long. Germline CDR1 is SGHAT and CDR2 is FQDESV (reference sequence). Peripheral blood genomic DNA, not sorted cells or RNA, was the template. This record belongs to a study of T cell repertoires in aging, cancer and after chemotherapy. About the study: Patients with chronic lymphocytic leukemia were sampled before and after fludarabine- or bendamustine-based chemotherapy.

Rearranged V-D-J TRB sequences were amplified with a mixed TRB-A/B primer pool. Via MiXCR, TCRdb re-called the multiplex PCR reads, giving one row per CDR3 protein. This sample carries roughly 1,300 distinct CDR3 sequences, under 80% of them seen once, and the ten largest clones take nearly 97%. Sequencing was carried out using blood. The TCR comes from a human donor with a blood cancer. The genes are TRBV11-1 and TRBJ1-2; D is unresolved. CDR3 region: CASSQQPTNYGYTF. CDR3 DNA sequence: TGTGCCAGCAGCCAACAGCCCACGAACTATGGCTACACCTTT. The whole variable domain, filled in from reference TRBV11-1 and TRBJ1-2, reads EAEVAQSPRYKITEKSQAVAFWCDPISGHATLYWYRQILGQGPELLVQFQDESVVDDSQLPKDRFSAERLKGVDSTLKIQPAELGDSAMYLCASSQQPTNYGYTFGSGTRLTVV.